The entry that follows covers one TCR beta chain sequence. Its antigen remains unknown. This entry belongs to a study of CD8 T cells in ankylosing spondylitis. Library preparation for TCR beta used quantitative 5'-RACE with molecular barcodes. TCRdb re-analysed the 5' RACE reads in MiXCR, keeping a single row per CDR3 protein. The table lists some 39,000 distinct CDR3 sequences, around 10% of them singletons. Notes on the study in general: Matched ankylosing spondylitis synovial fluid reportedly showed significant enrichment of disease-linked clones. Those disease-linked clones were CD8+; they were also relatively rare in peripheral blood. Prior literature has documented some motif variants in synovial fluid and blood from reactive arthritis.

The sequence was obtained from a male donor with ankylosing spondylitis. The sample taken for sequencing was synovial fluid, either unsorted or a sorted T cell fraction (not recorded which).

The CDR3 DNA reads TGCAGTGCTACCCTAGCGGGACCGTCTTACGAGCAGTACTTC. Protein product: CSATLAGPSYEQYF. The chain joins TRBV20-1 to TRBJ2-7; TRBD2 aligns across 9 bases. V dropped 4 bases and J dropped 4; count of bases not matched to a gene: 8. Per the germline V gene, CDR1 is DFQATT and CDR2 is SNEGSKA (reference sequence). The CDR3 spans 14 residues.